These T cell receptor beta chains were read from a single sample in a study of blood T cell repertoires in COVID-19. Profiling relied on immunoSEQ multiplex PCR, and the TCRdb table lists in-frame clones only, not all of them. The sample contains almost 350,000 clones, about 90% of which appear only once. Input material: PBMCs or T cells enriched from blood (not recorded which). The receptor source for this set is a woman in her twenties or thirties who had been exposed to COVID-19. Each CDR3 is given without its conserved first and last residue.

v_gene	CDR3aa
TRBV30	AWMAGRAQYEQY
TRBV12-3/TRBV12-4	ASIGGGGEQY
TRBV2	ASRATDANYGYT
TRBV7-3	ASSLNRGLEAF
TRBV11-2	ASSLVQTPSTDTQY
TRBV13	ASSFKREDGTDTQY
TRBV23-1	ASKGSFTYNEQF
TRBV9	ASSVRGDTQY
TRBV27	ASSIEAGSPLH
TRBV19	ASSVQGAMDAKAF
TRBV5-8	ASSRTGSSYEQY
TRBV2	ASSEGVGYNEQF
TRBV27	ASSHGRSYEQY
TRBV19	ASRDRAEKLF
TRBV7-9	ASSFETSPTYEQY
TRBV28	ASKGAPGYT
TRBV5-6	ASSLFQGKYEQY
TRBV19	ASTTGQLNQPQH
TRBV6-5	ATGGSGRAGNEQF
TRBV19	ASSRTVNTEAF
TRBV7-8	ASSLALEGASGIYGYT
TRBV12-3/TRBV12-4	ASSFKTGGGYT
TRBV9	ASSPRGAGERTDTQY
TRBV5-6	ASSLVAGGAKPGELF
TRBV7-3	ASSLGQNTEAF
TRBV11-3	ASSSGTGGRYGYT
TRBV29-1	SVDSLLEAF
TRBV10-1	ASSYLRDRGYNEQF
TRBV10-1	ASTPDRGNEKLF
TRBV2	ASSEASGSIAKNIQY
TRBV6-4	ASSDGGEGYT
TRBV19	ATKGRWTEAF
TRBV5-1	ASSPEGPTGGGNQPQH
TRBV28	ASRRGGPLAGANVLT
TRBV28	ASRREDKETQY
TRBV3-1/TRBV3-2	ASSQRRGADEQY
TRBV15	ATSRTGRYGYT
TRBV5-6	ASSLMSGTANQPQH
TRBV12-3/TRBV12-4	ASSLSGIETQY
TRBV2	ASSEGLAVDRGVVF
TRBV6-5	ASSYSSRRDQPQH
TRBV28	ASSFQGDGEKLF
TRBV11-3	ASSFGSSYNSPLH
TRBV29-1	SVVNSGQGAGNTIY
TRBV28	ASSLAWDRVYEKLF
TRBV6-5	ASSYSGVLYQETQY
TRBV5-1	ASSPGTGDGYGYT
TRBV19	ASSWASGSTDTQY
TRBV19	ASSGRTSGVYEQY
TRBV29-1	SAPGQGAAGYT
TRBV14	ASSQEGRGETQY
TRBV30	AWSPSDTQY
TRBV19	ASSMVRDRGATEAF
TRBV6-6	ASSRRGDRAVYNEQF
TRBV7-9	ASSSRWLAASNEQF
TRBV9	ASSVSDRGEQY
TRBV29-1	SVAGQDNTGELF
TRBV28	ASSFPTGYYGYT
TRBV30	AWREPTGVSSGNTIY